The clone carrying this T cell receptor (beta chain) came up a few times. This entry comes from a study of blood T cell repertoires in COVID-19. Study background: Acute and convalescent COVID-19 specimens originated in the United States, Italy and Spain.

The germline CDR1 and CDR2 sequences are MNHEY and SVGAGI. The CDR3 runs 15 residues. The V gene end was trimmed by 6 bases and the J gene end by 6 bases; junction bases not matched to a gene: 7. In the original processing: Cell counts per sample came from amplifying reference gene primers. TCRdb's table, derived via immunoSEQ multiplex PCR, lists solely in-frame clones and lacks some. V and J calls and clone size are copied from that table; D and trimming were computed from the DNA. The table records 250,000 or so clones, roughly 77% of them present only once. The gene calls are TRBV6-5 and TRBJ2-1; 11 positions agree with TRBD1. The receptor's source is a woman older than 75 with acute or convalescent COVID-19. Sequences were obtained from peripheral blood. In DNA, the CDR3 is TGTGCCAGCAGCCGCCCCGGGACAGGGGGCAATGAGCAGTTCTTC. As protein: CASSRPGTGGNEQFF.